This is a list of T cell receptor beta chains from one sample in a study of T cell changes during pregnancy in multiple sclerosis. Repertoires were generated with immunoSEQ multiplex PCR, while TCRdb's copy carries only in-frame clones and drops some. Among roughly 69,000 clones listed, 91% were seen once. The sequenced sample was CD4+ T cells from peripheral blood mononuclear cells, obtained in the third trimester of pregnancy. These receptor sequences come from a female donor in good health, enrolled as a control in a pregnancy study. Each CDR3 is given with its conserved first and last residue. Each record gives: J gene, D gene, V gene, clone size, CDR3 protein, CDR3 DNA. D genes are given only for firm matches. Some rows mark clone size as missing; the rest say once, few, many or name a class of expanded clone.

TRBJ2-3,TRBD1,TRBV19,.,CASSIGGTASDTQYF,TGTGCCAGTAGTATAGGTGGGACAGCCTCAGATACGCAGTATTTT
TRBJ1-1,.,TRBV19,.,CASSPRLDTEAFF,TGTGCCAGTAGTCCTCGACTTGACACTGAAGCTTTCTTT
TRBJ1-1,.,TRBV15,.,CATSKSREGEAFF,TGTGCCACCAGCAAAAGCAGGGAGGGTGAAGCTTTCTTT
TRBJ1-3,.,TRBV18,.,CASSPDSPNSGNTIYF,TGTGCCAGCTCACCTGACAGTCCTAACTCTGGAAACACCATATATTTT
TRBJ1-6,TRBD1,TRBV5-1,.,CASSLGGGGVKSPLHF,TGCGCCAGCAGCTTAGGAGGGGGCGGTGTAAAATCACCCCTCCACTTT
TRBJ1-2,.,TRBV28,.,CASSFNSNYGYTF,TGTGCCAGCAGTTTTAACAGTAACTATGGCTACACCTTC
TRBJ2-2,.,TRBV7-2,once,CASSLGHHTGELFF,TGTGCCAGCAGCTTAGGACACCACACCGGGGAGCTGTTTTTT
TRBJ2-7,TRBD1,TRBV7-2,.,CASSRRDRGTYEQYF,TGTGCCAGCAGCCGGAGGGACAGGGGAACTTACGAGCAGTACTTC
TRBJ2-1,TRBD2,TRBV10-3,.,CATWTSGGNEQFF,TGTGCCACCTGGACTAGCGGGGGTAATGAGCAGTTCTTC
TRBJ2-5,TRBD1,TRBV5-1,.,CASSGGHGQGSQETQYF,TGCGCCAGCAGCGGGGGCCACGGACAGGGCTCGCAAGAGACCCAGTACTTC
TRBJ2-7,TRBD1,TRBV18,.,CASSPPGTGSYEQYF,TGTGCCAGCTCACCACCCGGGACAGGGTCCTACGAGCAGTACTTC
TRBJ1-2,.,TRBV6-6,.,CASGGGMGYGYTF,TGTGCCAGCGGTGGAGGGATGGGGTATGGCTACACCTTC
TRBJ1-4,.,TRBV11-1,.,CASSAYSHEKLFF,TGTGCCAGCAGCGCCTACAGCCATGAAAAACTGTTTTTT
TRBJ1-1,TRBD1,TRBV6-1,once,CASRPTRDRGTEAFF,TGTGCCAGCAGGCCAACCCGGGACAGGGGAACTGAAGCTTTCTTT
TRBJ2-1,TRBD2,TRBV9,.,CASALAGGTYNEQFF,TGTGCCAGCGCTTTAGCGGGGGGGACCTACAATGAGCAGTTCTTC
TRBJ1-3,.,TRBV5-1,.,CASSLAGTGNTIYF,TGCGCCAGCAGCTTGGCGGGTACGGGAAACACCATATATTTT
TRBJ1-1,TRBD1,TRBV30,.,CAWIWTGDTEAFF,TGTGCCTGGATATGGACAGGGGACACTGAAGCTTTCTTT
TRBJ2-7,.,TRBV6-5,.,CASSYSQVPYEQYF,TGTGCCAGCAGTTACTCACAGGTTCCCTACGAGCAGTACTTC
TRBJ2-7,TRBD2,TRBV5-8,.,CASSPLGSGSYEQYF,TGTGCCAGCAGCCCCTTGGGTAGCGGGAGCTACGAGCAGTACTTC
TRBJ2-1,TRBD2,TRBV19,.,CASSIVEGSGTREFF,TGTGCCAGTAGTATAGTAGAGGGTTCTGGGACTAGGGAGTTCTTC
TRBJ1-2,TRBD1,TRBV10-3,.,CAISEDRVYGYTF,TGTGCCATCAGTGAGGACAGGGTTTATGGCTACACCTTC
TRBJ2-3,TRBD2,TRBV9,.,CASSPGTSGGYYTDTQYF,TGTGCCAGCAGCCCCGGGACTAGCGGGGGATATTACACAGATACGCAGTATTTT
TRBJ2-1,TRBD1,TRBV15,once,CATSRLGQGNEQFF,TGTGCCACCAGCAGATTGGGACAGGGGAATGAGCAGTTCTTC
TRBJ1-2,TRBD1,TRBV10-3,few,CAISEKDRAPQF,TGTGCCATCAGTGAGAAGGACAGGGCCCCGCAATTC
TRBJ2-5,.,TRBV11-3,.,CASSLLADTIQYF,TGTGCCAGCAGCTTATTAGCGGATACGATCCAGTACTTC
TRBJ1-1,TRBD1,TRBV7-9,.,CASSYRNNRGRPHEAFF,TGTGCCAGCAGCTACAGAAATAACAGGGGGCGTCCCCATGAAGCTTTCTTT
TRBJ2-5,TRBD2,TRBV4-1,.,CASSQVVVPSGRETQYF,TGCGCCAGCAGCCAAGTGGTGGTACCTAGCGGGAGGGAGACCCAGTACTTC
TRBJ2-5,TRBD2,TRBV5-6,.,CASSLSLAGGFQETQYF,TGTGCCAGCAGCTTGTCCCTAGCGGGGGGTTTTCAAGAGACCCAGTACTTC
TRBJ1-5,.,TRBV2,.,CASSVDSNQPQHF,TGTGCCAGCAGTGTAGATAGCAATCAGCCCCAGCATTTT
TRBJ1-1,.,TRBV9,once,CASSVAPGPDTEAFF,TGTGCCAGCAGCGTAGCTCCAGGGCCGGACACTGAAGCTTTCTTT
TRBJ2-7,TRBD1,TRBV7-2,.,CASSWDRALYEQYF,TGTGCCAGCAGCTGGGACAGGGCCCTCTACGAGCAGTACTTC
TRBJ1-5,TRBD1,TRBV30,.,CAWSGGGGQPQHF,TGTGCCTGGAGTGGAGGGGGCGGTCAGCCCCAGCATTTT
TRBJ2-7,.,TRBV7-2,.,CASSPNGGPGYEQYF,TGTGCCAGCAGCCCCAACGGGGGGCCTGGCTACGAGCAGTACTTC
TRBJ2-3,.,TRBV5-1,.,CASSIQTGRTDTQYF,TGCGCCAGCAGCATCCAGACAGGACGCACAGATACGCAGTATTTT
TRBJ1-5,.,TRBV7-2,.,CASSLQGLDQPQHF,TGTGCCAGCAGCTTACAGGGGCTGGATCAGCCCCAGCATTTT
TRBJ1-6,.,TRBV6-5,.,CASSYEVPPLHF,TGTGCCAGCAGTTATGAGGTGCCACCCCTCCACTTT
TRBJ1-5,TRBD1,TRBV15,once,CATSRAQTGGNQPQHF,TGTGCCACCAGCAGAGCCCAGACAGGGGGCAATCAGCCCCAGCATTTT
TRBJ2-7,TRBD2,TRBV6-5,.,CASSRLAGRYEQYF,TGTGCCAGCAGCCGACTAGCGGGGAGGTACGAGCAGTACTTC
TRBJ2-1,TRBD1,TRBV18,.,CASSPGTGNNEQFF,TGTGCCAGCTCACCAGGGACAGGGAACAATGAGCAGTTCTTC
TRBJ1-4,.,TRBV2,.,CASTSRVEKLFF,TGTGCCAGCACGAGTCGGGTAGAAAAACTGTTTTTT
TRBJ1-5,TRBD1,TRBV7-2,.,CASSSTGLSNQPQHF,TGTGCCAGCAGCTCGACAGGGTTAAGCAATCAGCCCCAGCATTTT
TRBJ1-2,TRBD1,TRBV30,.,CAWSVPDRPYYGYTF,TGTGCCTGGAGTGTGCCGGACAGGCCCTACTATGGCTACACCTTC
TRBJ1-2,.,TRBV7-8,.,CASSAQSHYGYTF,TGTGCCAGCAGCGCGCAAAGTCACTATGGCTACACCTTC